There are a few counts of the clone carrying this T cell receptor (beta chain). The target antigen is unknown. This entry belongs to a study of response to subunit inactivated influenza vaccine. General study points: Authors suggested few new T cells are recruited by each seasonal influenza vaccination.

The V gene lost 2 bases and the J gene lost 0 bases, with 7 bases spanning the gap. CDR1 and CDR2 from the germline V gene are MDHEN and SYDVKM. This CDR3 region has 14 residues. TCRdb analysed the RT-PCR reads with MiXCR anew, one entry per CDR3 protein. The top ten clones hold 9% to 12% of a sample with a few hundred thousand distinct CDR3 sequences, approximately 23% of them seen once. This receptor was obtained from a man aged 50-75 years who received an inactivated influenza vaccine. The chain has TRBV28 and TRBJ1-2, with a weak D call TRBD1 (5 bases). Sequenced here: PBMCs from blood, sampled less than 22 months after vaccination. This CDR3 reads CASSLMTANYGYTF. The CDR3 DNA reads as TGTGCCAGCAGTTTAATGACAGCTAACTATGGCTACACCTTC.